Below, 32 T cell receptor beta chains from the same sample are listed, as sequenced in a study of blood T cell repertoires in COVID-19. The repertoire was sequenced with immunoSEQ multiplex PCR; TCRdb's copy has only in-frame clones and lacks some. Among around 250,000 clones, about 89% were seen once, and the ten largest hold 1.2%. Sequencing was performed on PBMCs or T cells enriched from blood (not recorded which). These receptors were taken from a human donor in a cohort exposed to, infected with or recovered from COVID-19 (not recorded which). The donor label of this sample is uncertain.

The chain has TRBV27 and TRBJ2-1; TRBD2 is a possible D gene (5 bases). V was trimmed by 3 bases and J by 0 bases, leaving 18 bases between them. From germline, CDR1 is MNHEY and CDR2 SMNVEV (reference sequence). The CDR3 is made up of 18 amino acids. The CDR3 DNA is TGTGCCAGCAGTTTCGGACTCCCGTCAAAAAGCTCCTACAATGAGCAGTTCTTC. The encoded protein is CASSFGLPSKSSYNEQFF.

The V call is TRBV7-2, the J call TRBJ1-6; D gene uncertain. Trimming removed 1 base at V and 7 bases at J, with 14 bases between. Germline V gene lookup returns CDR1 SGHTA and CDR2 FQGNSA. The CDR3 spans 16 residues. The CDR3 protein is CASSLERGLYNSPLHF. Written as DNA, the CDR3 is TGTGCCAGCAGCTTAGAGCGGGGTCTTTACAATTCACCCCTCCACTTT.

The chain employs TRBV14 and TRBJ1-1; D not certain. Trimming took off 0 bases at V and 0 bases at J, with 11 bases between the two ends. CDR1 SGHDN and CDR2 FVKESK come from the germline V gene. CDR3 length: 16 amino acids. This CDR3 reads CASSQEFVGLNTEAFF. The CDR3 DNA is TGTGCCAGCAGCCAAGAATTCGTCGGTTTGAACACTGAAGCTTTCTTT.

The chain recombines TRBV19 with TRBJ1-5; maybe TRBD1 (5 bases). There are 15 residues in the CDR3. V was cut by 1 base and J by 6 bases, with 13 bases left in between. Per germline, CDR1 LNHDA and CDR2 SQIVND (reference sequence). In DNA, the CDR3 is TGTGCCAGTAGTATAGGAGGAGGGACGGGTCAGCCCCAGCATTTT. The encoded protein is CASSIGGGTGQPQHF.

V is TRBV5-1 and J is TRBJ1-2, with 9 nucleotides matching TRBD1. V shed 4 bases, J shed 6 bases, and the junction held 10 bases outside the gene matches. The CDR3 runs 15 residues. Germline V gives CDR1 SGHRS, CDR2 YFSETQ. The CDR3 reads CASSRTTGGSDGYTF. The CDR3 DNA follows: TGCGCCAGCAGCCGAACTACAGGGGGCAGCGATGGCTACACCTTC. Based on the CDR3 plus reference TRBV5-1 and TRBJ1-2, the full variable domain is KAGVTQTPRYLIKTRGQQVTLSCSPISGHRSVSWYQQTPGQGLQFLFEYFSETQRNKGNFPGRFSGRQFSNSRSEMNVSTLELGDSALYLCASSRTTGGSDGYTFGSGTRLTVV.

The V call is TRBV5-1, the J call TRBJ1-3; 8 bases align to TRBD1. V shed 8 bases, J shed 3 bases, and the junction held 4 bases outside the gene matches. Germline assignment: CDR1 SGHRS and CDR2 YFSETQ. The CDR3 extends over 13 amino acids. The CDR3 DNA follows: TGCGCCAGTACCGGGACAGGTGGAAACACCATATATTTT. Translated: CASTGTGGNTIYF.

The chain employs TRBV4-3 and TRBJ2-3; a weak D match, TRBD1 (6 bases). Germline V CDR1 and CDR2: LGHNA, YSLEER. The CDR3 length is 16 residues. The V gene lost 5 bases and the J gene lost 3 bases, with 18 bases spanning the gap. The chain's CDR3 is CASSERQVGATDTQYF. CDR3 in DNA: TGCGCCAGCAGCGAAAGACAGGTCGGGGCTACAGATACGCAGTATTTT.

The rearrangement joins TRBV4-3 to TRBJ2-1; 8 bases are a match to TRBD1. The V and J ends lost 3 bases and 8 bases, in that order; junction bases with no gene match: 3. The CDR3 is 13 amino acids. Germline values: CDR1 LGHNA, CDR2 YSLEER. The CDR3, as DNA: TGCGCCAGCAGCCAGGGACAGGTGGATGAGCAGTTCTTC. It encodes CASSQGQVDEQFF.

This chain connects TRBV30 to TRBJ2-7; weak D call: TRBD1 (6 bases). This CDR3 comprises 14 residues. Trimming took 3 bases from V and 5 from J, leaving 17 bases between them. CDR1 and CDR2 from the germline V gene are GTSNPN and SVGIG (reference sequence). The DNA for the CDR3 is TGTGCCTGGAGCAATTCAGGGGAATTTGACGAGCAGTACTTC. It translates to CAWSNSGEFDEQYF.

The chain links TRBV4-1 to TRBJ2-1, with 8 positions matching TRBD2. V shed 0 bases and J 8 bases; nucleotides not matched to a gene: 9. Germline V gene lookup returns CDR1 MGHRA and CDR2 YSYEKL. The CDR3 is 16 amino acids. The CDR3 coding sequence is TGCGCCAGCAGCCAAGATCCTGCGGGGGGCGCAGATGAGCAGTTCTTC. As protein: CASSQDPAGGADEQFF.

The chain uses TRBV27 and TRBJ2-7, with unresolved D. Germline V gene data show CDR1 as MNHEY and CDR2 as SMNVEV (reference sequence). This CDR3 spans 13 amino acids. V lost 4 bases to trimming and J lost 6 bases, with 13 bases between them. CDR3 loop: CASSSSAGSEQYF. CDR3 bases: TGTGCCAGCAGTTCCTCGGCAGGTAGCGAGCAGTACTTC.

This clone was recorded a few times. The J gene is TRBJ1-6, the V gene TRBV27; D ambiguous. The CDR3 extends over 15 amino acids. CDR1 and CDR2 (germline): MNHEY, SMNVEV (reference sequence). The V end was cut by 10 bases, the J end by 7 bases, with 20 bases between. The CDR3 DNA is TGTGCCACCCGGAGGGAGGGCAGATGGAATTCACCCCTCCACTTT. Translating it yields CATRREGRWNSPLHF.

V usage is TRBV7-2 and J usage is TRBJ2-2, with 8 bases matching TRBD2. This CDR3 is 16 amino acids long. The V gene end was trimmed by 5 bases and the J gene end by 6 bases; junction bases not matched to a gene: 11. Germline CDR1 SGHTA, CDR2 FQGNSA. CDR3 region: CASSQGIAGGPGELFF. CDR3 DNA: TGTGCCAGCAGCCAAGGGATTGCGGGGGGACCCGGGGAGCTGTTTTTT.

This clone was observed once. This chain connects TRBV7-9 to TRBJ2-3; the D gene is possibly TRBD2 (6 bases). The V and J ends lost 1 base and 2 bases respectively, with 16 bases between them. CDR1 and CDR2 from the germline V gene are SEHNR and FQNEAQ (reference sequence). The CDR3 runs to 17 residues. The CDR3 bases are TGTGCCAGCAGCTTAGGGCCCCCCCGGGAGCACACAGATACGCAGTATTTT. Protein sequence: CASSLGPPREHTDTQYF.

This clone was counted between two and nine times. The CDR3 protein is CASSQNRQASSYNSPLHF. CDR3 sequence (DNA): TGTGCCAGCAGTCAGAACAGACAGGCGAGCTCCTATAATTCACCCCTCCACTTT. The chain carries TRBV6-6 and TRBJ1-6, with D perhaps TRBD1 (6 bases). The CDR3 is made up of 18 amino acids. V lost 5 bases and J lost 0, with 17 bases in between. Per germline, CDR1 MNHNY and CDR2 SVGAGI (reference sequence).

V and J are TRBV19 and TRBJ1-6; D is unclear. The ends were cut back, 5 bases at V and 7 bases at J, with 6 bases in the middle. In germline, CDR1 is LNHDA, CDR2 SQIVND (reference sequence). The length of the CDR3 is 12 residues. The CDR3 reads CASSVGNSPLHF. CDR3 nucleotides: TGTGCCAGTAGTGTCGGGAATTCACCCCTCCACTTT.

V gene TRBV19 combines with J gene TRBJ2-3; 7 bases agree with TRBD2. In germline, CDR1 is LNHDA, CDR2 SQIVND (reference sequence). V gave up 6 bases and J gave up 3 bases; unmatched junction bases: 3. The length of the CDR3 is 13 residues. The CDR3 DNA reads TGTGCCAGTAGAACAGCGGGGACAGATACGCAGTATTTT. Its protein is CASRTAGTDTQYF.

This clone was observed once. The chain recombines TRBV9 with TRBJ1-1, with TRBD1 matching over 8 bases. This CDR3 is built from 11 residues. Germline V lookup: CDR1 SGDLS, CDR2 YYNGEE. V was clipped by 4 bases and J by 11 bases; unmatched bases: 4. This CDR3 is CASSSQGAAFF. For the CDR3, the DNA is TGTGCCAGCAGCTCGCAGGGGGCGGCTTTCTTT.

This chain joins TRBV7-3 and TRBJ2-5; TRBD1 aligns across 10 bases. CDR1 and CDR2 from the germline V gene are SGHTA and FQGTGA. V shed 5 bases and J 2 bases; nucleotides not matched to a gene: 8. This CDR3 comprises 16 residues. CDR3 sequence reads: CASSPNEGQGQETQYF. In DNA, the CDR3 is TGTGCCAGCAGCCCAAATGAGGGACAGGGGCAAGAGACCCAGTACTTC. Full variable domain (remainder filled in from reference TRBV7-3 and TRBJ2-5): GAGVSQTPSNKVTEKGKYVELRCDPISGHTALYWYRQSLGQGPEFLIYFQGTGAADDSGLPNDRFFAVRPEGSVSTLKIQRTERGDSAVYLCASSPNEGQGQETQYFGPGTRLLVL.

The V gene is TRBV6-5, the J gene TRBJ2-3; TRBD1 agrees at 9 bases. J lost 2 bases, V lost 5 bases, and 5 bases had no gene match. The CDR3 extends over 15 amino acids. In germline, CDR1 is MNHEY, CDR2 SVGAGI. The CDR3 bases are TGTGCCAGCAGTCACAGGGGGCGATACACAGATACGCAGTATTTT. Translating it yields CASSHRGRYTDTQYF.

The V call is TRBV9, the J call TRBJ1-1; D remains ambiguous. The length of the CDR3 is 14 residues. The V end lost 4 bases, the J end lost 1 base, and 11 bases lay between the germline ends. Germline CDR1 is SGDLS and CDR2 is YYNGEE. CDR3 DNA sequence: TGTGCCAGCAGCAGACGACACTCGAACACTGAAGCTTTCTTT. Translating gives CASSRRHSNTEAFF.

The CDR3 DNA reads TGTGCCAGCTTATCACCACTAGATAACACTGAAGCTTTCTTT. Encoded protein: CASLSPLDNTEAFF. The J gene is TRBJ1-1, the V gene TRBV18; D is uncertain. CDR1 is KGHSH and CDR2 is LQKENI in the germline V gene. The CDR3 runs to 14 residues. Trimming left V 7 bases short and J 2 bases short, with 14 bases between.

This chain joins TRBV7-2 and TRBJ2-3; D is possibly TRBD2 (6 bases). The CDR3 covers 15 residues. CDR1 is SGHTA and CDR2 is FQGNSA in the germline V gene. V lost 4 bases and J lost 3, with 14 bases in between. Here the CDR3 DNA reads TGTGCCAGCAGCTCCCCTGCCGGGGGAACAGATACGCAGTATTTT. Residues: CASSSPAGGTDTQYF.

The gene calls are TRBV18 and TRBJ1-1; D gene unclear. This CDR3 comprises 16 residues. V lost 3 bases and J lost 4, with 18 bases in between. Germline CDR1 reads KGHSH; CDR2 reads LQKENI. The CDR3 DNA follows: TGTGCCAGCTCACCCCTATCGGTTACGGCGGGCACTGAAGCTTTCTTT. Protein product: CASSPLSVTAGTEAFF.

The gene calls are TRBV19 and TRBJ2-6; the D gene is possibly TRBD1 (6 bases). The germline V gene encodes CDR1 LNHDA and CDR2 SQIVND (reference sequence). This CDR3 contains 17 residues. V was trimmed by 4 bases and J by 2 bases, leaving 15 bases between them. In DNA form, the CDR3 reads TGTGCCAGTAGTACACCTGACAGGTCCCCTGGGGCCAACGTCCTGACTTTC. It encodes CASSTPDRSPGANVLTF.

This clone was detected once. The chain uses TRBV11-3 and TRBJ1-1; D perhaps matches TRBD1 (5 bases). Deletions cut 5 bases from V and 5 bases from J, with 12 bases between. This CDR3 spans 13 amino acids. Germline V lookup: CDR1 SGHNT, CDR2 YENEEA. The CDR3 loop is CASSPQGGTEAFF. CDR3 DNA sequence: TGTGCCAGCAGCCCTCAGGGAGGTACTGAAGCTTTCTTT.

This clone has just a few counts. The CDR3 sequence is CASSFTGEEVQPQHF. CDR3 in DNA: TGCGCCAGCAGCTTTACAGGGGAAGAAGTTCAGCCCCAGCATTTT. V gene TRBV5-1 combines with J gene TRBJ1-5, with 7 bases fitting TRBD1. The CDR3 contains 15 residues. V lost 2 bases, J lost 6 bases, and 8 bases stayed unmatched. Germline lookup yields CDR1 SGHRS and CDR2 YFSETQ.

The CDR3 sequence is CASSVGGQNQPQHF. The DNA of the CDR3 is TGTGCCAGCAGCGTAGGAGGGCAAAATCAGCCCCAGCATTTT. The chain carries TRBV9 and TRBJ1-5; D gene ambiguous. The CDR3 contains 14 residues. V lost 0 bases to trimming and J lost 4 bases, with 8 bases between them. Germline V CDR1 and CDR2: SGDLS, YYNGEE. Filled out from reference TRBV9 and TRBJ1-5, the complete variable domain reads DSGVTQTPKHLITATGQRVTLRCSPRSGDLSVYWYQQSLDQGLQFLIQYYNGEERAKGNILERFSAQQFPDLHSELNLSSLELGDSALYFCASSVGGQNQPQHFGDGTRLSIL.

The chain employs TRBV19 and TRBJ1-5, with D perhaps matching TRBD1 (5 bases). Germline CDR1 is LNHDA and CDR2 is SQIVND (reference sequence). V gave up 10 bases and J gave up 7 bases, with 11 bases separating them. The CDR3 runs to 11 residues. The CDR3 DNA reads as TGTGCCACCGGCGGGGACCAGCCCCAGCATTTT. Translated: CATGGDQPQHF.

This clone was seen only a few times. The chain joins TRBV29-1 to TRBJ2-7; D not resolved. Trimming left V 5 bases short and J 2 bases short, with 10 bases between. CDR1 is SQVTM and CDR2 is ANQGSEA in the germline V gene. The CDR3 is 12 residues long. CDR3 residues: CSVLSLTYEQYF. In nucleotides, the CDR3 is TGCAGCGTTCTGTCCCTTACCTACGAGCAGTACTTC.

This rearrangement joins TRBV4-3 to TRBJ2-7; 7 bases line up with TRBD1. Germline V gene sequence: CDR1 LGHNA, CDR2 YSLEER. The ends lost 0 bases at V and 3 bases at J; junction bases unmatched: 8. This CDR3 contains 16 residues. The CDR3 DNA follows: TGCGCCAGCAGCCAAGATCTTGAACAGGGGTACTACGAGCAGTACTTC. Translated, it gives CASSQDLEQGYYEQYF.

This rearrangement joins TRBV2 to TRBJ1-2; 8 bases line up with TRBD1. Germline V gives CDR1 SNHLY, CDR2 FYNNEI. V was pared by 5 bases and J by 4 bases, with 6 bases of the junction left unmatched. CDR3 length: 14 amino acids. In DNA, the CDR3 is TGTGCCAGCAGTATCAGGGGGCCGAGCTATGGCTACACCTTC. Protein: CASSIRGPSYGYTF.